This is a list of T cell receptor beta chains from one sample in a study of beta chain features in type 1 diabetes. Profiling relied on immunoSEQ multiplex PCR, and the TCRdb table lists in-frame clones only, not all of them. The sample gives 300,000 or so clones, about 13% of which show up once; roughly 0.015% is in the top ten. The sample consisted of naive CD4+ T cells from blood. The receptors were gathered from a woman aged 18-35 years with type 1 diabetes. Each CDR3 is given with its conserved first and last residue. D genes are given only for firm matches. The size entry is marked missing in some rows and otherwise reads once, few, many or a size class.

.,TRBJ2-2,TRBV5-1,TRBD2,CASSLASGNTGELFF,TGCGCCAGCAGCTTAGCTAGCGGTAACACCGGGGAGCTGTTTTTT
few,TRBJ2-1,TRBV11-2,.,CASSLSEQVSPYNEQFF,TGTGCCAGCAGCTTATCGGAACAGGTATCCCCCTACAATGAGCAGTTCTTC
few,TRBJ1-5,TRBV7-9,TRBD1,CASSPGTGSNQPQHF,TGTGCCAGCAGCCCCGGGACAGGTAGCAATCAGCCCCAGCATTTT
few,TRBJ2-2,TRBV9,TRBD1,CASSTRRDRSYPNTGELFF,TGTGCCAGCAGCACCAGAAGGGACAGGAGCTACCCGAACACCGGGGAGCTGTTTTTT
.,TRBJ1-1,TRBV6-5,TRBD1,CASSRDGTANTEAFF,TGTGCCAGCAGTCGGGATGGGACAGCTAACACTGAAGCTTTCTTT
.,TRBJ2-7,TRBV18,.,CASSPGDSLGYEQYF,TGTGCCAGCTCACCAGGGGACTCGCTCGGGTACGAGCAGTACTTC
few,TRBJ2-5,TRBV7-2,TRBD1,CASSFGTVETQYF,TGTGCCAGCAGCTTTGGGACAGTAGAGACCCAGTACTTC
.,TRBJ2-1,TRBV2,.,CASSAGGLASTTLFF,TGTGCCAGCAGTGCGGGCGGGCTCGCATCAACAACTTTGTTCTTC
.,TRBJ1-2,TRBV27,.,CASSSDVIGEDYGYTF,TGTGCCAGCAGTTCGGACGTTATAGGGGAGGACTATGGCTACACCTTC
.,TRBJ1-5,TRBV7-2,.,CASSLTVNQPQHF,TGTGCCAGCAGCTTAACAGTTAATCAGCCCCAGCATTTT
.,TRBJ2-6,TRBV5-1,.,CASSLGPQDSGANVLTF,TGCGCCAGCAGCTTGGGACCTCAGGACTCTGGGGCCAACGTCCTGACTTTC
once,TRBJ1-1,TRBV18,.,CASSPYDSEAFF,TGTGCCAGCTCACCATATGACAGTGAAGCTTTCTTT
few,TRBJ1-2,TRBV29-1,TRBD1,CSVHSGQGVYGYTF,TGCAGCGTTCACTCGGGACAGGGTGTCTATGGCTACACCTTC
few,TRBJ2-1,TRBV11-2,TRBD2,CASSSVKTSGGIYNEQFF,TGTGCCAGCAGCTCAGTTAAGACTAGCGGAGGGATCTACAATGAGCAGTTCTTC
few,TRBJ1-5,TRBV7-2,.,CASSLDTGRTQPQHF,TGTGCCAGCAGCTTGGACACCGGGCGAACTCAGCCCCAGCATTTT
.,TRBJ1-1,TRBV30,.,CAWSHMSGGDTEAFF,TGTGCCTGGAGCCACATGTCGGGGGGGGACACTGAAGCTTTCTTT
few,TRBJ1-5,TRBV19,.,CATSTPGAGFMAQHF,TGTGCCACCTCAACTCCCGGAGCGGGGTTCATGGCCCAGCATTTT
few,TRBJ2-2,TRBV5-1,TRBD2,CASSTGLGELFF,TGCGCCAGCAGCACGGGACTAGGGGAGCTGTTTTTT
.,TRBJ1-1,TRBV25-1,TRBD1,CASSANRGKRVNTEAFF,TGTGCCAGCAGTGCGAACAGGGGGAAGAGGGTGAACACTGAAGCTTTCTTT
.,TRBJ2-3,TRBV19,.,CASSALRYADTQYF,TGTGCCAGTAGTGCCCTCCGGTATGCAGATACGCAGTATTTT
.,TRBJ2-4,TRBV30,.,CAWSGENIQYF,TGTGCCTGGAGCGGGGAAAACATTCAGTACTTC
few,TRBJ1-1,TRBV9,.,CASSAVGGKTEAFF,TGTGCCAGCAGCGCAGTGGGGGGGAAGACTGAAGCTTTCTTT
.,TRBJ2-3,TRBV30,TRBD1,CAWSPVHRGVTDTQYF,TGTGCCTGGAGTCCTGTTCACAGGGGAGTCACAGATACGCAGTATTTT
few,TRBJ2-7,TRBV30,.,CAWSEEYRDYEQYF,TGTGCCTGGAGTGAAGAATACAGGGACTACGAGCAGTACTTC
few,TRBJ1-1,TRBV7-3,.,CASSSDRDTEAFF,TGTGCCAGCAGTTCTGACAGAGACACTGAAGCTTTCTTT
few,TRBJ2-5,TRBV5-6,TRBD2,CASSELAGGQETQYF,TGTGCCAGCAGCGAACTAGCGGGAGGACAAGAGACCCAGTACTTC
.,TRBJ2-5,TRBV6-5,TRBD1,CASSYSGTGIGTQYF,TGTGCCAGCAGTTACTCGGGGACAGGGATCGGGACCCAGTACTTC
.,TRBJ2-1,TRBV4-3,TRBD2,CASSQDHASGTRRGYNEQFF,TGCGCCAGCAGCCAAGACCACGCTAGCGGGACCCGGAGGGGGTACAATGAGCAGTTCTTC
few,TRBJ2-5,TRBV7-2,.,CASSLDVRETQYF,TGTGCCAGCAGCTTAGATGTCCGGGAGACCCAGTACTTC
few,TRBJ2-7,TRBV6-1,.,CASSVGSSYEQYF,TGTGCCAGCAGTGTTGGGAGCTCCTACGAGCAGTACTTC
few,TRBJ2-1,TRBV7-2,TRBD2,CASSSGLAGGLGYNEQFF,TGTGCCAGCAGCTCAGGACTAGCGGGAGGGCTCGGATACAATGAGCAGTTCTTC
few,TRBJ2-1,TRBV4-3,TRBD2,CASSQEVLRTSGNNEQFF,TGCGCCAGCAGCCAAGAGGTCCTACGGACTAGCGGAAACAATGAGCAGTTCTTC
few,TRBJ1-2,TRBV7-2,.,CASSPQANGYTF,TGTGCCAGCAGCCCACAGGCAAATGGCTACACCTTC
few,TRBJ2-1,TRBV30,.,CAWSSGFASNEQFF,TGTGCCTGGAGTAGCGGGTTTGCCTCTAATGAGCAGTTCTTC
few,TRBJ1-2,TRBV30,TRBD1,CAWSTKGAGGYTF,TGTGCCTGGAGTACGAAGGGGGCCGGAGGCTACACCTTC
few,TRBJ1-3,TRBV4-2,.,CASSSTSGNTIYF,TGTGCCAGCAGCTCTACCTCTGGAAACACCATATATTTT
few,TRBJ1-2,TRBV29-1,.,CSVVGRGGYGYTF,TGCAGCGTTGTGGGAAGGGGGGGCTATGGCTACACCTTC
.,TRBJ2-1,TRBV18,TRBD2,CASSPRLAVDNEQFF,TGTGCCAGCTCACCAAGGCTAGCGGTAGACAATGAGCAGTTCTTC
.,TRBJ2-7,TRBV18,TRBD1,CASSPGTGSYEQYF,TGTGCCAGCTCACCCGGGACAGGTTCCTACGAGCAGTACTTC
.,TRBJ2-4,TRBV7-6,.,CASSLRPGVAKNIQYF,TGTGCCAGCAGCTTAAGGCCAGGGGTAGCCAAAAACATTCAGTACTTC
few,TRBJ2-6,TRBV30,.,CAWSVRGTGAGANVLTF,TGTGCCTGGAGTGTAAGAGGGACTGGGGCCGGGGCCAACGTCCTGACTTTC
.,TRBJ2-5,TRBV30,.,CAWSVLTRETQYF,TGTGCCTGGAGTGTACTTACCCGAGAGACCCAGTACTTC
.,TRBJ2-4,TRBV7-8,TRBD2,CASSSLAGVNIQYF,TGTGCCAGCAGCTCTTTAGCGGGAGTAAACATTCAGTACTTC
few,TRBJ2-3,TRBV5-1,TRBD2,CASSGSGRPDRDTDTQYF,TGCGCCAGCAGCGGCAGCGGGAGACCGGACCGCGACACAGATACGCAGTATTTT
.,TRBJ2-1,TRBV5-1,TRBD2,CASSFERTSGTLYNEQFF,TGCGCCAGCAGCTTCGAGAGGACTAGCGGGACCCTCTACAATGAGCAGTTCTTC
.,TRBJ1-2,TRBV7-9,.,CASSTWDMSGSGYTF,TGTGCCAGCAGCACCTGGGACATGAGCGGGAGTGGCTACACCTTC